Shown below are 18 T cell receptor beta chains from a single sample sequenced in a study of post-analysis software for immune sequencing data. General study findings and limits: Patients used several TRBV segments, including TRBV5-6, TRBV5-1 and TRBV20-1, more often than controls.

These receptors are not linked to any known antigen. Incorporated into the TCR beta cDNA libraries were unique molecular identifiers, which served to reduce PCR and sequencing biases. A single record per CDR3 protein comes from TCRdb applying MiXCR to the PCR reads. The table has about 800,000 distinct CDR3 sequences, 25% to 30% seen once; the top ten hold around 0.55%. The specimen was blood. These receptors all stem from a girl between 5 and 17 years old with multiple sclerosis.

In DNA form, the CDR3 reads TGTGCCAGCAGGAAGGGACAGGCCTACGAGCAGTACTTC. As protein: CASRKGQAYEQYF. The chain is built from TRBV6-5 and TRBJ2-7; TRBD1 agrees at 8 bases. Germline V gene lookup returns CDR1 MNHEY and CDR2 SVGAGI. The CDR3 runs 13 residues. J lost 2 bases, V lost 6 bases, and 3 bases had no gene match.

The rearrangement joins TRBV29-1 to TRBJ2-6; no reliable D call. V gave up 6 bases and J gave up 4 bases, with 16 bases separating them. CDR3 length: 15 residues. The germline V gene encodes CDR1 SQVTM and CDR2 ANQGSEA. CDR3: CSVHLGPGGANVLTF. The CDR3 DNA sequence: TGCAGCGTGCACCTGGGTCCCGGGGGGGCCAACGTCCTGACTTTC.

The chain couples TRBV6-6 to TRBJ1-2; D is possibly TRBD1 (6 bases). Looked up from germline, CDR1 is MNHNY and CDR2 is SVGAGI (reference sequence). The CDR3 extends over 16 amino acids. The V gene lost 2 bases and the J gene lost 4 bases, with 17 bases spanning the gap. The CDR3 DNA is TGTGCCAGCAGTTACCCAGGACAGTTTGGGGCCTATGGCTACACCTTC. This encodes CASSYPGQFGAYGYTF.

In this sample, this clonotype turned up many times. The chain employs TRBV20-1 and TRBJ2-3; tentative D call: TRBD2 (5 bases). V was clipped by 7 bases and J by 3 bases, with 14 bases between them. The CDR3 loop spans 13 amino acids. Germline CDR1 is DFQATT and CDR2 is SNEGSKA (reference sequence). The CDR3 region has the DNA TGCAGTGTTATAGCGTTGATAACAGATACGCAGTATTTT. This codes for CSVIALITDTQYF.

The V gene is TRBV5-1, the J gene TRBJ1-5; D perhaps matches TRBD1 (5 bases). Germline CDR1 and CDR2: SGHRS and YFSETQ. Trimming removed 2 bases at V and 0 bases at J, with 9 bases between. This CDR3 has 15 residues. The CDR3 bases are TGCGCCAGCAGCTTAGGGGACGATAGCAATCAGCCCCAGCATTTT. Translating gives CASSLGDDSNQPQHF.

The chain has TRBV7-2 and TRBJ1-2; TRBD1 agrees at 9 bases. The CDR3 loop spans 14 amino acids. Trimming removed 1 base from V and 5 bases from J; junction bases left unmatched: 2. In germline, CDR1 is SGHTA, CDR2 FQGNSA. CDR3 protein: CASSLGDRGYGYTF. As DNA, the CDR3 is TGTGCCAGCAGCTTAGGTGACAGGGGGTATGGCTACACCTTC.

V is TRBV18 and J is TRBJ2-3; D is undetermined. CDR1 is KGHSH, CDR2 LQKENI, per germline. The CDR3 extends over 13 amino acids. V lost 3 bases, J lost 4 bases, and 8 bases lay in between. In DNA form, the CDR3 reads TGTGCCAGCTCACCGCGTCCTTCAGATACGCAGTATTTT. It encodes CASSPRPSDTQYF.

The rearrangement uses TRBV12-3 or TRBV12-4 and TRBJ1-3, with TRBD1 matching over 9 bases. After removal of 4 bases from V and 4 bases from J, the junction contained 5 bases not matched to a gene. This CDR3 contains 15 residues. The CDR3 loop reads CASSSTGGGGNTIYF. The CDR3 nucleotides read TGTGCCAGCAGTTCAACAGGGGGCGGAGGAAACACCATATATTTT.

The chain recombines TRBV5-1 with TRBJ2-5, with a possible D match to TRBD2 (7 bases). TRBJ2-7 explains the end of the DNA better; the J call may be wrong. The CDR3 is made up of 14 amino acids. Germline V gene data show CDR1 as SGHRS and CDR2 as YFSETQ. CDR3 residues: CASRREGGSYEQYF. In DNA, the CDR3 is TGCGCCAGCAGGAGGGAGGGGGGTTCTTACGAGCAGTACTTC.

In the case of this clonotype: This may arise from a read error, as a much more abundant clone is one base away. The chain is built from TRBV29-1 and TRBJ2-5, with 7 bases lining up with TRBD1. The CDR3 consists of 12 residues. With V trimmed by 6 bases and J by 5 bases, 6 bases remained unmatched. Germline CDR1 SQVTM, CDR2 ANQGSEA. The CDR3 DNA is TGCAGCGTGAAAGGACAGGAGGAGACCCAGTACTTC. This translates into CSVKGQEETQYF.

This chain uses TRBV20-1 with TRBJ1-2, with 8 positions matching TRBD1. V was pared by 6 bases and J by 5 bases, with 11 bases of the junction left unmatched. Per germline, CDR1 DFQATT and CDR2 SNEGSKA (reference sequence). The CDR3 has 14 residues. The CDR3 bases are TGCAGTGCCCTACCCGGACAGGGAGGTTATGGCTACACCTTC. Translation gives CSALPGQGGYGYTF.

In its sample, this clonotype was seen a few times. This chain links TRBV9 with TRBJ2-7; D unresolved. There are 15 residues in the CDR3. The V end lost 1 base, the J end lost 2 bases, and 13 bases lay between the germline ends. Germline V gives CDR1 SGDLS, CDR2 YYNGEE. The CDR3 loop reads CASSVFTASTYEQYF. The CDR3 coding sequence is TGTGCCAGCAGCGTATTTACGGCCTCCACCTACGAGCAGTACTTC.

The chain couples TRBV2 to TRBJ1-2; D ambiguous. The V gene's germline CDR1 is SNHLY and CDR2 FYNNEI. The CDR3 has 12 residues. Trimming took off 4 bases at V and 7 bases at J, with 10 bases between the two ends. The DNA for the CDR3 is TGTGCCAGCAGTGGGGAGAGGGCTGGCTACACCTTC. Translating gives CASSGERAGYTF.

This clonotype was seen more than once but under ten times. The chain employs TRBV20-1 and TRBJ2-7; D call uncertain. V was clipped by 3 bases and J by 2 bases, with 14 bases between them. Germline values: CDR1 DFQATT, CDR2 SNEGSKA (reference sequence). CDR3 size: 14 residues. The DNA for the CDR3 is TGCAGTGCTAGGGACCCCAGGATGGCCTACGAGCAGTACTTC. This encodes CSARDPRMAYEQYF.

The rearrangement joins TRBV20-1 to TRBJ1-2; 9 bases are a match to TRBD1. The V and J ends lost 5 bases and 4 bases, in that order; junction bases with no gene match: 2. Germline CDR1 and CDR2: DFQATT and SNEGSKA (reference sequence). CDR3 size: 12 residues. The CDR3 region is CSAEGQGYGYTF. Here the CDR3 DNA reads TGCAGTGCTGAGGGACAGGGCTATGGCTACACCTTC.

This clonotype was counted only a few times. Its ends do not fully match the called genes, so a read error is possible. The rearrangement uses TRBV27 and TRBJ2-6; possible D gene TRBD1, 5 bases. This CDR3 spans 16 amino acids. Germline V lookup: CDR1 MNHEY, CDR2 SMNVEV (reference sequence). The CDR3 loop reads CASSPRGYSGANVPTF. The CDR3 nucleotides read TGTGCCAGCAGTCCCCGCGGATACTCTGGGGCCAACGTCCCGACTTTC. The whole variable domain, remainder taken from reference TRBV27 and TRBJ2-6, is EAQVTQNPRYLITVTGKKLTVTCSQNMNHEYMSWYRQDPGLGLRQIYYSMNVEVTDKGDVPEGYKVSRKEKRNFPLILESPSPNQTSLYFCASSPRGYSGANVPTFGAGSRLTVL.

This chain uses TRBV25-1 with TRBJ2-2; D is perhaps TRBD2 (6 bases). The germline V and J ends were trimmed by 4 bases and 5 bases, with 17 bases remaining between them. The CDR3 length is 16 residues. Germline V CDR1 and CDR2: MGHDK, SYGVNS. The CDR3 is CASSVGGAGGTGELFF. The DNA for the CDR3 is TGTGCCAGCAGTGTAGGAGGGGCCGGAGGGACCGGGGAGCTGTTTTTT.

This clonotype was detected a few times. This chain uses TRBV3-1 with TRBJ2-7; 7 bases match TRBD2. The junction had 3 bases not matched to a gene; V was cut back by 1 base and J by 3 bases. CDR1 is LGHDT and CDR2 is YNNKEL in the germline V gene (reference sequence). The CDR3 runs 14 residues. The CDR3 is CASSQVERDYEQYF. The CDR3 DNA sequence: TGTGCCAGCAGCCAAGTGGAGCGGGACTACGAGCAGTACTTC.